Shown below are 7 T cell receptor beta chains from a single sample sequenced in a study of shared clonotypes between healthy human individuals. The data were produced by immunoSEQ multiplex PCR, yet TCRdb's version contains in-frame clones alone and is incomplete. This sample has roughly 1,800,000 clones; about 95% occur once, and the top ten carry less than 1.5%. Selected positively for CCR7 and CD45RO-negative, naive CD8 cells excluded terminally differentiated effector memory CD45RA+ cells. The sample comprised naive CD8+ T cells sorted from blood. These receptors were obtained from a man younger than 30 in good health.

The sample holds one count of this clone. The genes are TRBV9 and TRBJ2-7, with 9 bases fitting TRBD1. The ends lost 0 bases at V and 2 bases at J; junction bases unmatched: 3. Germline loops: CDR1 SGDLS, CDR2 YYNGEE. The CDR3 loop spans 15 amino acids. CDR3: CASSVGTGDAYEQYF. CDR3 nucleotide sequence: TGTGCCAGCAGCGTAGGGACAGGGGATGCCTACGAGCAGTACTTC.

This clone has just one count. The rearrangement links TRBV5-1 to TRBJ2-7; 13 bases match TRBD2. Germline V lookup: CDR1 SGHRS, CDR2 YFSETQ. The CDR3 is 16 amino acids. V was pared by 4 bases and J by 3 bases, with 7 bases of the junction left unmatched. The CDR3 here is CASSPGLAGLIYEQYF. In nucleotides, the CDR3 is TGCGCCAGCAGCCCGGGACTAGCGGGGTTGATCTACGAGCAGTACTTC.

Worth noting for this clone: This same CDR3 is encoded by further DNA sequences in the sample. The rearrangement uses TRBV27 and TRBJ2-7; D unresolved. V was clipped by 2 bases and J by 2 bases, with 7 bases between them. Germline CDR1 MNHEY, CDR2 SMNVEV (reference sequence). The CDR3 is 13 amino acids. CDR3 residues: CASSLDGTYEQYF. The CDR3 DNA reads TGTGCCAGCAGTTTAGACGGCACCTACGAGCAGTACTTC.

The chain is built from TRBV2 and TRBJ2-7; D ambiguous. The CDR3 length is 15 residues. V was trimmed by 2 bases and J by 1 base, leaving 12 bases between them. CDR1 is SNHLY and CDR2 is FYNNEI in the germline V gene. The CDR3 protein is CASSELSGTSYEQYF. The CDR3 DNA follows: TGTGCCAGCAGTGAATTGTCGGGCACTTCCTACGAGCAGTACTTC.

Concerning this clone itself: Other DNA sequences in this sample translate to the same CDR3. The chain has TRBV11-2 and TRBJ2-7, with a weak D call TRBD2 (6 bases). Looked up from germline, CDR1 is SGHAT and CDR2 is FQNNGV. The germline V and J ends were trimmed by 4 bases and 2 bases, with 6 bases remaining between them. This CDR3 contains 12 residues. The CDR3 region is CASSSGAYEQYF. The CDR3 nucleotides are TGTGCCAGCAGCTCGGGGGCCTACGAGCAGTACTTC.

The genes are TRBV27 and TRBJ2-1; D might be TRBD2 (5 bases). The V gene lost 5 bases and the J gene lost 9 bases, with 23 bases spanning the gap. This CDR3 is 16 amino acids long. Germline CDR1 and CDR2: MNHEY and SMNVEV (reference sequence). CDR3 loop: CASSPTGVRWFGEQFF. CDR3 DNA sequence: TGTGCCAGCAGTCCCACCGGGGTACGGTGGTTCGGTGAGCAGTTCTTC.

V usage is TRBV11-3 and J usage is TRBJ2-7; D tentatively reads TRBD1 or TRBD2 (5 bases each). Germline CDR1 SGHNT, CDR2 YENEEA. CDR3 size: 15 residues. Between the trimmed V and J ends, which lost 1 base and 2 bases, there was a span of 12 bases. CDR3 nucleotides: TGTGCCAGCAGCTTAGGGCCCCAGGGAGCCTACGAGCAGTACTTC. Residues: CASSLGPQGAYEQYF. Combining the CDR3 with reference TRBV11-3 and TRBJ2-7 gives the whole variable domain EAGVVQSPRYKIIEKKQPVAFWCNPISGHNTLYWYLQNLGQGPELLIRYENEEAVDDSQLPKDRFSAERLKGVDSTLKIQPAELGDSAVYLCASSLGPQGAYEQYFGPGTRLTVT.